The T cell receptor (beta chain) described here comes from a study of blood T cell repertoires in COVID-19. V was pared by 0 bases and J by 5 bases, with 6 bases of the junction left unmatched. This CDR3 region has 15 residues. Germline V gene sequence: CDR1 SEHNR, CDR2 FQNEAQ (reference sequence). Assay used: immunoSEQ multiplex PCR; TCRdb lists only in-frame clones, some missing. In the table there are 400,000 to 450,000 clones, roughly 90% of which are singletons. Material for sequencing was peripheral blood. This chain joins TRBV7-9 and TRBJ1-2; 7 nucleotides line up with TRBD1. The sequence was obtained from a woman between 40 and 55 years old with COVID-19, enrolled during active disease. Here the CDR3 reads CASSLAGRGSYGYTF. The DNA for the CDR3 is TGTGCCAGCAGCTTAGCGGGCAGGGGGTCTTATGGCTACACCTTC.